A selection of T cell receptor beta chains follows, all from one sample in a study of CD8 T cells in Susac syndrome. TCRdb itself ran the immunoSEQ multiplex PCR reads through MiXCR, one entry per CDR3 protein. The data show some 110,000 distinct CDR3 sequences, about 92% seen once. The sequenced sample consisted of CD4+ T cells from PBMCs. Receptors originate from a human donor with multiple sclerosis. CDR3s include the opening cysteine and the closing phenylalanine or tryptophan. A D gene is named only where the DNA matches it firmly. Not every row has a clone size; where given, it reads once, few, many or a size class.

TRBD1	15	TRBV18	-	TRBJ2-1	CASSLMGQGTNEQFF	TGTGCCAGCTCACTCATGGGACAGGGAACGAATGAGCAGTTCTTC
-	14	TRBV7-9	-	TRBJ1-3	CASSEFSSGNTIYF	TGTGCCAGCAGCGAGTTTAGCTCTGGAAACACCATATATTTT
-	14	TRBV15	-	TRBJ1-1	CATSRARVNTEAFF	TGTGCCACCAGCAGGGCTAGGGTGAACACTGAAGCTTTCTTT
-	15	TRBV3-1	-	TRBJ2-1	CASSPRWGSYNEQFF	TGTGCCAGCAGCCCACGGTGGGGGTCCTACAATGAGCAGTTCTTC
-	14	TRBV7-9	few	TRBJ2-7	CASSRWQGRGEQYF	TGTGCCAGCAGCAGGTGGCAGGGTCGAGGAGAGCAGTACTTC
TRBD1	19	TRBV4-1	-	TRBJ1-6	CASSQVGTEGSSYNSPLHF	TGCGCCAGCAGCCAAGTCGGGACAGAGGGAAGCTCCTATAATTCACCCCTCCACTTT
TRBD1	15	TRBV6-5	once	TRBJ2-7	CASSYSTGDTYEQYF	TGTGCCAGCAGTTACTCCACAGGGGACACTTACGAGCAGTACTTC
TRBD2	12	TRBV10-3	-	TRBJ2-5	CATGGGLETQYF	TGTGCCACCGGCGGGGGGCTAGAGACCCAGTACTTC
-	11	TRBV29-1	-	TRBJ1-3	CSVTRGQTIYF	TGCAGCGTTACCCGAGGACAGACCATATATTTT
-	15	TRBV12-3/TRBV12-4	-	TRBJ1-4	CASSFGRGANEKLFF	TGTGCCAGCAGTTTTGGTCGCGGAGCGAATGAAAAACTGTTTTTT
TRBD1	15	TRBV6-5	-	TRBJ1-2	CASSYSLTGSYGYTF	TGTGCCAGCAGTTACTCGCTGACAGGGAGCTATGGCTACACCTTC
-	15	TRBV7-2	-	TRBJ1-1	CATLGGSLSLTEAFF	TGTGCCACACTCGGCGGGTCCCTTTCCCTCACTGAAGCTTTCTTT
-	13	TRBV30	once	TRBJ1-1	CAWSVMANTEAFF	TGTGCCTGGAGTGTAATGGCGAACACTGAAGCTTTCTTT
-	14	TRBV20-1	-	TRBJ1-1	CSARVTALVTEAFF	TGCAGTGCTAGAGTAACTGCCCTGGTCACTGAAGCTTTCTTT
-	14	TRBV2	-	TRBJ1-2	CASSVNRGNYGYTF	TGTGCCAGCAGTGTGAATCGTGGGAACTATGGCTACACCTTC
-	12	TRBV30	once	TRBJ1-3	CAWTPSGNTIYF	TGTGCCTGGACTCCCTCGGGAAACACCATATATTTT
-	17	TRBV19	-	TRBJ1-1	CASSIHSVNYMNTEAFF	TGTGCCAGTAGTATCCACTCAGTGAACTACATGAACACTGAAGCTTTCTTT
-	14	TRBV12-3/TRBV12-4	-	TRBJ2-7	CASSIHGQTYEQYF	TGTGCCAGCAGTATCCATGGACAGACCTACGAGCAGTACTTC
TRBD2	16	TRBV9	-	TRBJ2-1	CASSPTLRTSSNEQFF	TGTGCCAGCAGCCCCACACTACGGACTAGCTCCAATGAGCAGTTCTTC
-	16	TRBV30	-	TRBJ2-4	CAWSVLGGPQENIQYF	TGTGCCTGGAGTGTACTTGGGGGGCCGCAGGAAAACATTCAGTACTTC
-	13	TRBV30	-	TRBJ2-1	CAWTVGWRRPQFF	TGTGCCTGGACCGTAGGGTGGCGGAGACCTCAGTTCTTC
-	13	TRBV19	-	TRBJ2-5	CASRQLDQETQYF	TGTGCCAGTAGACAGCTTGACCAAGAGACCCAGTACTTC
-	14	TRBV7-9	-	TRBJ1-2	CASSQGRGPYGYTF	TGTGCCAGCAGCCAGGGTAGAGGACCTTATGGCTACACCTTC
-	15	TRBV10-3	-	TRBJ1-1	CAISEPQGLNTEAFF	TGTGCCATCAGTGAGCCACAGGGCCTGAACACTGAAGCTTTCTTT
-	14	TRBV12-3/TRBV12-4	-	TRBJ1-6	CASSLVGFDSPLHF	TGTGCCAGCAGTTTAGTAGGCTTTGACTCACCCCTCCACTTT
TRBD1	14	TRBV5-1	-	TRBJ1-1	CASSYGQGNTEAFF	TGCGCCAGCAGCTACGGACAGGGGAACACTGAAGCTTTCTTT
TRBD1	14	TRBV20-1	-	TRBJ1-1	CSASDRAGRTEAFF	TGCAGTGCTTCGGACAGGGCGGGAAGAACTGAAGCTTTCTTT
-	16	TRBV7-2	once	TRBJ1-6	CASRQKGRSYNSPLHF	TGTGCCAGCAGACAGAAAGGGAGGTCCTATAATTCACCCCTCCACTTT
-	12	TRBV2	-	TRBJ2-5	CASKGGGETQYF	TGTGCCAGCAAGGGGGGCGGAGAGACCCAGTACTTC